These T cell receptor beta chains were read from a single sample in a study of blood T cell repertoires in COVID-19. Assay: immunoSEQ multiplex PCR; the TCRdb copy retains only in-frame clones and omits some. The sample holds about 160,000 clones, 60% to 85% seen once. Sequencing was carried out using peripheral blood. The receptors derive from a woman aged 55-75 years with COVID-19, enrolled during active disease. The CDR3 runs from the conserved cysteine through the conserved F or W. A D gene is named only where the DNA matches it firmly. The size field is filled for only some rows; it gives once, few, many or a size class.

>NA|TRBV5-1|NA
CASSLVLVSDTQYF
>NA|TRBV5-1|NA
CASSFAGVGTGELFF
>TRBD2|TRBV7-8|NA
CASSNGEVAGGPSNTGELFF
>NA|TRBV7-5|NA
CARSTETSGITTDTQYF
>NA|TRBV10-2|NA
CASTAGVSNNEQFF
>NA|TRBV3-1/TRBV3-2|few
CASSPSGRGEQFF
>TRBD1|TRBV11-2|NA
CASSSRDRANTEAFF
>NA|TRBV28|few
CASRRGQAGQPQHF
>TRBD1|TRBV19|NA
CASSPDRDRYNEQFF
>TRBD2|TRBV7-3|once
CASSWGLGAPNNEQFF
>TRBD2|TRBV10-1|NA
CASSEGLAVYF
>TRBD1|TRBV6-4|NA
CASRPTGAYGYTF
>TRBD1|TRBV18|few
CASSQSSGQGDF